Detailed here is one TCR beta chain. The method was immunoSEQ multiplex PCR; TCRdb's version includes in-frame clones alone and lacks a portion of them. The sample has fewer than 70,000 clones, 75% to 85% seen once. This sample is drawn from a study of blood T cell repertoires in COVID-19. Study summary: There were acute and convalescent COVID-19 samples, and they came from the United States, Italy and Spain. Sample material is recorded as cDNA or gDNA derived from T cells, B-cell-depleted T cells, or PBMCs.

This clonotype was sampled from a man aged 45 to 65 with acute or convalescent COVID-19. Sequencing was done on a sample of peripheral blood.

The CDR3 loop reads CASSQDEGTGVRYGYTF. In nucleotides, the CDR3 is TGCGCCAGCAGCCAAGATGAGGGGACAGGGGTTCGCTATGGCTACACCTTC. V usage is TRBV4-1 and J usage is TRBJ1-2; 10 bases fit TRBD1. The CDR3 is 17 amino acids. V lost 0 bases and J lost 4; bases outside the gene matches: 8. Germline V gene data show CDR1 as MGHRA and CDR2 as YSYEKL.